Detailed here is one T cell receptor beta chain. The data were taken from a study of blood T cell repertoires in COVID-19. This CDR3 is built from 17 residues. TCRdb keeps only in-frame clones here, not all; method: immunoSEQ multiplex PCR. The repertoire holds approximately 220,000 clones, 75% to 90% seen once, with 3.5% in the top ten. Categorization into cohorts depended on clinical history that participants reported. The sequencing input was PBMCs or T cells enriched from blood (not recorded which). The TCR originated in a woman younger than 35 in a cohort exposed to, infected with or recovered from COVID-19 (not recorded which). The chain links TRBV12-2 to TRBJ1-2; the D call of TRBD1 is as the table states it, not checked on the DNA. TRBV12-2 is a recognized pseudogene. For the CDR3, the DNA is TGTGCAAGTCGCTTAGCGCAGGGGACAGGCTCGGACTATGGCTACACCTTC. This sequence encodes CASRLAQGTGSDYGYTF.